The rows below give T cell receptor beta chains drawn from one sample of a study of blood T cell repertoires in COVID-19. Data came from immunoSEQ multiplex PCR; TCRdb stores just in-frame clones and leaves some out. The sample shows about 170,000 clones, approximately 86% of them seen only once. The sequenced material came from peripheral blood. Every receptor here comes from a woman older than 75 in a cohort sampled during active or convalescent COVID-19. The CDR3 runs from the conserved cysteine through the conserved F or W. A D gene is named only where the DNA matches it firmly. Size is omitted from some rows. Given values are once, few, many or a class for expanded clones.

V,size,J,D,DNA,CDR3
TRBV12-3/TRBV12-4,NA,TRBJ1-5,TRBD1,TGTGCCAGCAATACAGGGGTTTTGCCCCAGCATTTT,CASNTGVLPQHF
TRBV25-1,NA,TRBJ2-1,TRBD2,TGTGCCAGCAGTGAGGCGGGGGGCTATGAGCAGTTCTTC,CASSEAGGYEQFF
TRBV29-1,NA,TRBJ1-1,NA,TGCAGCGTTGAAGATCTTCGGAGGGTTGAAGCTTTCTTT,CSVEDLRRVEAFF
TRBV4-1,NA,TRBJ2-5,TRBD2,TGCGCCAGCAGCCGAGGACTAGCGGGGGGGCCATTCCCGACCCAGTACTTC,CASSRGLAGGPFPTQYF
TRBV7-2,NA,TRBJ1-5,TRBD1,TGTGCCAGCAGCCTATACACTCGAGGACAGGGGACTAATCAGCCCCAGCATTTT,CASSLYTRGQGTNQPQHF
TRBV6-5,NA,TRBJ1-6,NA,TGTGCCAGCATAAGGACAGATAATTCACCCCTCCACTTT,CASIRTDNSPLHF
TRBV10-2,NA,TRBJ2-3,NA,TGCGCCAGCAGTGAACAGGGGGGGCCAGATACGCAGTATTTT,CASSEQGGPDTQYF
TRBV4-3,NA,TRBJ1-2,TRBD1,TGCGCCAGCAGCACCCGGACAGGGGACCTTGGGGGCTACACCTTC,CASSTRTGDLGGYTF
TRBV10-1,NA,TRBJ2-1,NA,TGCGCCAGCAGTGAGTCGGGCCATGAATCGGATGAGCAGTTCTTC,CASSESGHESDEQFF
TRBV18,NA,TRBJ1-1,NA,TGTGCCAGCTCTTCACAGGCGAACACTGAAGCTTTCTTT,CASSSQANTEAFF
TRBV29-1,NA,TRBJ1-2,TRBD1,TGCAGCGCCGAAACAGGGGGCAACTATGGCTACACCTTC,CSAETGGNYGYTF
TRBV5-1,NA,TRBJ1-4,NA,TGCGCCAGCAGCTTGGAACAGGGCCCTAATGAAAAACTGTTTTTT,CASSLEQGPNEKLFF
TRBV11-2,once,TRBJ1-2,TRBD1,TGTGCCAGCAGCTCCCCCGCGGGGACAGGAGTCTATGGCTACACCTTC,CASSSPAGTGVYGYTF
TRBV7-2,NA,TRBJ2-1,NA,TGTGCCAGCAGCCCGACTAGACGAGGACGCTATGAGCAGTTCTTC,CASSPTRRGRYEQFF
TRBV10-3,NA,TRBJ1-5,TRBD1,TGTGCCACCTGGCAGGGGGGACTCAATCAGCCCCAGCATTTT,CATWQGGLNQPQHF
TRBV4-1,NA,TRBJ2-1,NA,TGCGCCAGCAGCCATCAATTCAATGAGCAGTTCTTC,CASSHQFNEQFF
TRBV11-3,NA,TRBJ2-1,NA,TGTGCCAGCAGCTCCCGGGACAAGGGGTACAATGAGCAGTTCTTC,CASSSRDKGYNEQFF
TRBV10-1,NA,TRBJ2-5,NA,TGCGCCAGCAGTAACAGCTACCAAGAGACCCAGTACTTC,CASSNSYQETQYF
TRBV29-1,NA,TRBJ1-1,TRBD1,TGCAGCGTTACCGGGACAGGGGGCTTACAAGCTTTCTTT,CSVTGTGGLQAFF
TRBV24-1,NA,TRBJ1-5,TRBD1,TGTGCCACCAGTGATTCCCCGGGACAGGGGTTAGGGCATCAGCCCCAGCATTTT,CATSDSPGQGLGHQPQHF
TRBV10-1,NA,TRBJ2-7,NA,TGCGCCAGCAGTGAGTCGCGGGACTCGAGCTCCTACGAGCAGTACTTC,CASSESRDSSSYEQYF
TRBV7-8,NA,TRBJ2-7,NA,TGTGCCAGCAGCCAGCCCCCCCTGCTAAGCTACGAGCAGTACTTC,CASSQPPLLSYEQYF
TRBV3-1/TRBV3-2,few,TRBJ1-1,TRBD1,TGTGCCAGCAGCCAAGGGACAGGGGGGATGAACACTGAAGCTTTCTTT,CASSQGTGGMNTEAFF
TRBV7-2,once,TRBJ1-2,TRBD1,TGTGCCAGCAGCAATACTCAGGGGGCGAGTGGCTACACCTTC,CASSNTQGASGYTF
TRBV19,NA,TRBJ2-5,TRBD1,TGTGCCAGTAATCGACAGGGACAAGAGACCCAGTACTTC,CASNRQGQETQYF
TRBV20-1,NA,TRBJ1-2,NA,TGCAGTGCTAGAGCCCTGCGGGGCTACACCTTC,CSARALRGYTF
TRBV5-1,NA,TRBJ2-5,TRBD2,TGCGCCAGCAGCTTGGGGGCTAGCGGGAGAGAAGAGACCCAGTACTTC,CASSLGASGREETQYF
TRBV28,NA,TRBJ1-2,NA,TGTGCCTCTACAGCTAACTATGGCTACACCTTC,CASTANYGYTF
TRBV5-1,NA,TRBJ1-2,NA,TGCGCCAGCAGCTTGGACAGGGATAACTATGGCTACACCTTC,CASSLDRDNYGYTF
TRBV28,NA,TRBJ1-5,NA,TGTGCCAGCACCTGGACTGATAGCAATCAGCCCCAGCATTTT,CASTWTDSNQPQHF
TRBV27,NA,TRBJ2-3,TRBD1,TGTGCCAGCAGTGCCCGGGACAGGGGCACAGATACGCAGTATTTT,CASSARDRGTDTQYF
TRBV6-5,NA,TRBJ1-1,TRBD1,TGTGCCAGCAGTTCAGCAGGGGGAAATCTGAACACTGAAGCTTTCTTT,CASSSAGGNLNTEAFF
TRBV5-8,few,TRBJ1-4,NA,TGTGCCAGCAGCTTTGAGGGAAGGGAAAAACTGTTTTTT,CASSFEGREKLFF
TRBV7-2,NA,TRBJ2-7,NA,TGTGCCAGCAGCCCAACAGCGGTGCTTAAGGCCTACGAGCAGTACTTC,CASSPTAVLKAYEQYF
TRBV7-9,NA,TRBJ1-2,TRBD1,TGTGCCAGCAGCTTGCCCCCCAGGACAGGGGGCCTACATGGCTACACCTTC,CASSLPPRTGGLHGYTF
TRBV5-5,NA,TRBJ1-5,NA,TGTGCCAGCAGCTTGGATACCGCGGGGGCCAATCAGCCCCAGCATTTT,CASSLDTAGANQPQHF
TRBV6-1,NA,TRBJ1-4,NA,TGTGCCAGCAGTGAAGGTCAGGGACTGAGGGAAAAACTGTTTTTT,CASSEGQGLREKLFF
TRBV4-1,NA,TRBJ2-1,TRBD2,TGCGCCAGCAGCCCGGGACTAGCGGGAGGTCATAGCTCCTACAATGAGCAGTTCTTC,CASSPGLAGGHSSYNEQFF
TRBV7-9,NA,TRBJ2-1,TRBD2,TGTGCCAGCAGCTTAGGTCTCCGGAGCGGGGAGTACCCGTTCTTC,CASSLGLRSGEYPFF
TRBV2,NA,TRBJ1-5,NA,TGTGCCAGCAGTGTAAGACAGATCAATCAGCCCCAGCATTTT,CASSVRQINQPQHF
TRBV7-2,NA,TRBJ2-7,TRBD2,TGTGCCAGCAGCTTAGGGACTAGCGGGGGCCAGCAGTACTTC,CASSLGTSGGQQYF
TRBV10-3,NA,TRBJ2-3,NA,TGTGCCATCAGTGAGTCGTCCCAGGGTCTTTGGACAGATACGCAGTATTTT,CAISESSQGLWTDTQYF
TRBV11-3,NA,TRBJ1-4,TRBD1,TGTGCCAGCAGCTCAAGAAGGACAGGGCTCTTTAGTGAAAAACTGTTTTTT,CASSSRRTGLFSEKLFF
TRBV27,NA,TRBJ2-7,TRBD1,TGTGCCAGCAGTCGCGCCGGGACAGGGATCTACGAGCAGTACTTC,CASSRAGTGIYEQYF
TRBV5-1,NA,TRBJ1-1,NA,TGCGCCAGCAATCGCGGCGGGGGAGGCAACACTGAAGCTTTCTTT,CASNRGGGGNTEAFF
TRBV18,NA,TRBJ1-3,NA,TGTGCCAGCTCACCGGGACACTTGTCCTGGAGCTCTGGAAACACCATATATTTT,CASSPGHLSWSSGNTIYF
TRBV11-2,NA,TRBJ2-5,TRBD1,TGTGCCAGCAGTCAACAGGGGGAAGAGACCCAGTACTTC,CASSQQGEETQYF
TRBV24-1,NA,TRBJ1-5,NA,TGTGCCACCAGACCTTCTGGTGGGCGCAATCAGCCCCAGCATTTT,CATRPSGGRNQPQHF
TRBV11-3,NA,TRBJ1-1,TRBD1,TGTGCCAGCAGCGTTGGTACAGGGGCTGAAGCTTTCTTT,CASSVGTGAEAFF
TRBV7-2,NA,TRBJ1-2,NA,TGTGCCAGCAGCTTAGACTCGATATTCAACTATGGCTACACCTTC,CASSLDSIFNYGYTF
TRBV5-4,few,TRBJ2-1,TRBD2,TGTGCCAGCAGCTTGGGAGGGACTAGCGGGAGTAGTGAGCAGTTCTTC,CASSLGGTSGSSEQFF
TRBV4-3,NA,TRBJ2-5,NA,TGCGCCAGCAGCCAAGAGGGGGGACGAAGAGAGACCCAGTACTTC,CASSQEGGRRETQYF
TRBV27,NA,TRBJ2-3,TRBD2,TGTGCCAGCAGTTTATCCCACGTAGGAGTAGCGGGATGGGGCACAGATACGCAGTATTTT,CASSLSHVGVAGWGTDTQYF
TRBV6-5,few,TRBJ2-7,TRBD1,TGTGCCAGCACCTCTACCGGGACAGCCTCGGAAGAGCAGTACTTC,CASTSTGTASEEQYF
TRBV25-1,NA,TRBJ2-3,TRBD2,TGTGCCAGCAGTGAGTTACGGAGCGGGGTTAGCACAGATACGCAGTATTTT,CASSELRSGVSTDTQYF